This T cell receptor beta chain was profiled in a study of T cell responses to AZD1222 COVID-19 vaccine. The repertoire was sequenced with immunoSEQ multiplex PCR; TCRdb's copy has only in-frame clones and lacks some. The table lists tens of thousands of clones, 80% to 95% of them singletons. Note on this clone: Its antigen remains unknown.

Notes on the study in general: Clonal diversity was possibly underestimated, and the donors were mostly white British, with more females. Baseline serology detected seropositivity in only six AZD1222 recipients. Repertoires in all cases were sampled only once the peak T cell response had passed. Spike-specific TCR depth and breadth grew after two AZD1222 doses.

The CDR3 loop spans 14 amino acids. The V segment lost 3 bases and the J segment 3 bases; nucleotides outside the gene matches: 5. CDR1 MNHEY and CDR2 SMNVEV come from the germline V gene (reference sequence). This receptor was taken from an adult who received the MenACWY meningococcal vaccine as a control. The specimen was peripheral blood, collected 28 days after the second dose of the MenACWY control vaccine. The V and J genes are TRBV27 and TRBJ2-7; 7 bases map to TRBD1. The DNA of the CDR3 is TGTGCCAGCAGTTTCGGGACAGACTTCTACGAGCAGTACTTC. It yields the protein CASSFGTDFYEQYF.